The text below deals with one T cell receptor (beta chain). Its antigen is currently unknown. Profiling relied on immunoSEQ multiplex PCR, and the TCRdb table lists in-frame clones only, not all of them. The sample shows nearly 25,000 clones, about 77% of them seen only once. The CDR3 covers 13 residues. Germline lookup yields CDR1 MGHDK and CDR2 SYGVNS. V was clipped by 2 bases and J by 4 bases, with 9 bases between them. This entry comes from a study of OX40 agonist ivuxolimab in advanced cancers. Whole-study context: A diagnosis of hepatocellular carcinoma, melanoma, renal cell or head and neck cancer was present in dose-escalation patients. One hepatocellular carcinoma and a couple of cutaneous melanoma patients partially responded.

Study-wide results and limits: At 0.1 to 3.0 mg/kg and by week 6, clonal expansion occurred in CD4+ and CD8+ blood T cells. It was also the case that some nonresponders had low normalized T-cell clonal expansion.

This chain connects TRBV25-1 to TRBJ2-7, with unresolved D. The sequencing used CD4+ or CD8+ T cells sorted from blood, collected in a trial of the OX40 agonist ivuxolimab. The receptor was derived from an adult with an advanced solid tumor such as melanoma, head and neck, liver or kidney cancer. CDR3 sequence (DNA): TGTGCCAGCAGTGAACCCTTTGGATACGAGCAGTACTTC. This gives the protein CASSEPFGYEQYF.